The 10 T cell receptor beta chains below were found in one sample sequenced in a study of T cell responses to AZD1222 COVID-19 vaccine. The repertoire was sequenced with immunoSEQ multiplex PCR; TCRdb's copy has only in-frame clones and lacks some. The sample lists approximately 80,000 clones, roughly 85% seen once, with roughly 3.6% in the top ten. The sample here was peripheral blood, taken 28 days after the second AZD1222 dose. Receptor source: an adult who received the AZD1222 COVID-19 vaccine.

The chain couples TRBV10-3 to TRBJ2-1; 13 bases match TRBD2. CDR3 length: 14 residues. CDR1 is ENHRY, CDR2 SYGVKD, per germline. With V trimmed by 6 bases and J by 8 bases, 4 bases remained unmatched. The CDR3 DNA sequence: TGTGCCATCAGGACCGGACTAGCGGGAGATGAGCAGTTCTTC. Amino acid sequence: CAIRTGLAGDEQFF.

The chain combines TRBV28 with TRBJ2-5; 12 positions match TRBD1. V trimming: 2 bases; J trimming: 4 bases; junction bases outside the gene matches: 8. The CDR3 spans 17 residues. The germline gives CDR1 MDHEN, CDR2 SYDVKM. The CDR3 DNA reads as TGTGCCAGCAGTTTACGTCCCGGGACAGGGGGCCGAGAGACCCAGTACTTC. It is translated as CASSLRPGTGGRETQYF.

This clone was counted a single time. The chain links TRBV15 to TRBJ2-7; D not certain. The CDR3 runs 14 residues. V shed 1 base and J shed 1 base, with 8 bases lying between them. Germline V CDR1 and CDR2: LNHNV, YYDKDF (reference sequence). The CDR3 region is CATSRGDQSYEQYF. CDR3 sequence (DNA): TGTGCCACCAGCAGAGGCGACCAATCCTACGAGCAGTACTTC.

The table lists this clone with a count of one. This rearrangement joins TRBV7-2 to TRBJ1-4; maybe TRBD1 (5 bases). Germline loops: CDR1 SGHTA, CDR2 FQGNSA. The V end lost 5 bases, the J end lost 7 bases, and 14 bases lay between the germline ends. The CDR3 length is 14 residues. CDR3: CASSHDPGGEKLFF. CDR3 sequence (DNA): TGTGCCAGCAGCCATGATCCCGGGGGTGAAAAACTGTTTTTT.

J is TRBJ2-1 and V is TRBV5-1; D is unresolved. The V end lost 4 bases, the J end lost 3 bases, and 8 bases lay between the germline ends. Germline assignment: CDR1 SGHRS and CDR2 YFSETQ. This CDR3 is built from 13 residues. In nucleotides, the CDR3 is TGCGCCAGCAGCGTAACCAGCTACAATGAGCAGTTCTTC. This encodes CASSVTSYNEQFF.

The chain carries TRBV30 and TRBJ2-7; 7 bases map to TRBD1. Germline V CDR1 and CDR2: GTSNPN, SVGIG (reference sequence). The trim removed 3 bases at V and 4 bases at J, leaving 12 bases unmatched. The CDR3 totals 15 residues. CDR3 coding DNA: TGTGCCTGGAGACGCGCCGCGACAGGGCCTTACGAGCAGTACTTC. Amino acid sequence: CAWRRAATGPYEQYF.

This chain links TRBV5-1 with TRBJ1-1, with D perhaps matching TRBD1 (6 bases). Per germline, CDR1 SGHRS and CDR2 YFSETQ. With 1 base removed from V and 10 bases from J, the gap between germline ends came to 23 bases. The CDR3 totals 16 residues. The CDR3, as DNA: TGCGCCAGCAGCTTGAGTTTAACAGGGATTGGAATCTCAGCTTTCTTT. The encoded protein is CASSLSLTGIGISAFF.

The genes are TRBV7-3 and TRBJ1-2; D uncertain. CDR1 is SGHTA and CDR2 is FQGTGA in the germline V gene. V was shortened by 0 bases and J by 4 bases, with 15 bases between the two germline ends. The CDR3 runs to 16 residues. The CDR3 spells CASSLTGPGSPYGYTF. In DNA, the CDR3 is TGTGCCAGCAGCTTAACCGGTCCGGGGAGTCCCTATGGCTACACCTTC.

This clone was detected ten times or more. The gene calls are TRBV14 and TRBJ1-3; 9 nucleotides line up with TRBD1. CDR1 is SGHDN, CDR2 FVKESK, per germline. The CDR3 is 15 residues long. After removal of 5 bases from V and 7 bases from J, the junction contained 9 bases not matched to a gene. For the CDR3, the DNA is TGTGCCAGCAGCGAACCGGACAGGGGAATGAACACCATATATTTT. Amino acid sequence: CASSEPDRGMNTIYF.

The J gene is TRBJ2-5, the V gene TRBV5-6; D is unresolved. The CDR3 runs to 11 residues. V was pared by 2 bases and J by 1 base, with 0 bases between. Germline V gene sequence: CDR1 SGHDT, CDR2 YYEEEE. The CDR3 here is CASSFQETQYF. CDR3 bases: TGTGCCAGCAGCTTCCAAGAGACCCAGTACTTC.